This T cell receptor (beta chain) was identified during a study of graft-versus-host responses after intestinal transplantation. Study-wide context: Tacrolimus and steroids were given for around three years to all recipients after anti-thymocyte globulin induction. General observations from the study: Present in recipient marrow, GvH clones included some that appeared first in ileum or blood.

To note about this clone: The antigen is undetermined.

This CDR3 is 14 amino acids long. V gave up 5 bases and J gave up 1 base, with 11 bases separating them. The germline CDR1 and CDR2 sequences are SEHNR and FQNEAQ (reference sequence). Using immunoSEQ multiplex PCR, the repertoire was profiled, and TCRdb retains in-frame clones only, with some absent. Of about 84,000 clones listed, around 90% are singletons. The TCR sequence derives from a human donor who was the organ donor for an intestinal transplant. This specimen was unstimulated CD4+ T cells sorted from spleen or lymph node cells, taken before transplant. The genes are TRBV7-9 and TRBJ1-1; unclear D gene. The CDR3 sequence is CASSLETANTEAFF. As DNA, the CDR3 is TGTGCCAGCAGCCTGGAAACAGCGAACACTGAAGCTTTCTTT. Complete variable domain (other parts from reference TRBV7-9 and TRBJ1-1): DTGVSQNPRHKITKRGQNVTFRCDPISEHNRLYWYRQTLGQGPEFLTYFQNEAQLEKSRLLSDRFSAERPKGSFSTLEIQRTEQGDSAMYLCASSLETANTEAFFGQGTRLTVV.